The next 22 T cell receptor beta chains were all read from a single sample in a study of T-cell reconstitution after alpha-beta-depleted transplantation in children. Unique molecular identifiers were built into the TCRbeta library. TCRdb re-analysed the PCR reads in MiXCR, keeping a single row per CDR3 protein. This table has fewer than 550,000 distinct CDR3 sequences, about 16% appearing once. Specimen: PBMCs, mostly from graft donor cells, collected 360 days after TCRalphabeta/CD19-depleted stem cell transplant. These receptors were collected from a boy less than two years old who had a stem cell transplant for Wiskott-Aldrich syndrome, so the T cells may come from the graft donor.

The rearrangement joins TRBV5-1 to TRBJ2-4; TRBD1 might be the D (5 bases). Germline lookup yields CDR1 SGHRS and CDR2 YFSETQ. The CDR3 has 16 residues. V lost 4 bases, J lost 3 bases, and 17 bases lay in between. The CDR3 here is CASSPRGNPDKNIQYF. DNA for the CDR3: TGCGCCAGCAGCCCTAGGGGAAACCCAGACAAAAACATTCAGTACTTC.

This clonotype was observed a few times. CDR3 coding DNA: TGTGCCAGCAGTCAGTCTCGGGAGCAGTTCTTC. Translating it yields CASSQSREQFF. V and J are TRBV25-1 and TRBJ2-1; the D is unclear. The CDR3 is 11 amino acids. CDR1 and CDR2 (germline): MGHDK, SYGVNS. The V end was cut by 5 bases, the J end by 10 bases, with 9 bases between.

This rearrangement joins TRBV7-9 to TRBJ2-2; 11 positions match TRBD1. Germline V CDR1 and CDR2: SEHNR, FQNEAQ (reference sequence). V lost 4 bases and J lost 6; bases outside the gene matches: 4. The CDR3 consists of 15 residues. In nucleotides, the CDR3 is TGTGCCAGCAGCTCCGGGACAGGGGGAGCCGGGGAGCTGTTTTTT. This sequence encodes CASSSGTGGAGELFF.

This clonotype has a handful of counts. The chain is built from TRBV20-1 and TRBJ2-1, with 13 bases matching TRBD2. This CDR3 is built from 15 residues. V lost 0 bases and J lost 7; bases outside the gene matches: 3. Germline loops: CDR1 DFQATT, CDR2 SNEGSKA (reference sequence). Here the CDR3 DNA reads TGCAGTGCTAGAGAGGGACTAGCGGGATGGAATGAGCAGTTCTTC. The encoded protein is CSAREGLAGWNEQFF.

This clonotype appeared a few times. CDR3 bases: TGTGCCAGCTACGGGGAGAGGTACGAGCAGTACTTC. The encoded protein is CASYGERYEQYF. This chain links TRBV11-2 with TRBJ2-7, with D perhaps matching TRBD2 (5 bases). Germline-derived CDR1 and CDR2 are SGHAT and FQNNGV. The CDR3 is 12 residues long. V was trimmed by 8 bases and J by 4 bases, leaving 12 bases between them.

This clonotype was counted only a few times. The rearrangement uses TRBV28 and TRBJ2-2; D not certain. Trimming stripped 3 bases from V and 1 base from J, with 9 bases between. The CDR3 is made up of 15 amino acids. CDR1 and CDR2 from the germline V gene are MDHEN and SYDVKM. The CDR3 sequence: CASSFRCMNTGELFF. CDR3 bases: TGTGCCAGCAGTTTTCGATGTATGAACACCGGGGAGCTGTTTTTT.

The genes are TRBV5-1 and TRBJ2-7; TRBD2 agrees at 8 bases. Germline CDR1 reads SGHRS; CDR2 reads YFSETQ. The CDR3 runs to 14 residues. With V trimmed by 0 bases and J by 8 bases, 7 bases remained unmatched. The CDR3 is CASSLGLAGTKQYF. Here the CDR3 DNA reads TGCGCCAGCAGCTTGGGTCTAGCGGGTACGAAGCAGTACTTC. Variable domain in full (rest from reference TRBV5-1 and TRBJ2-7): KAGVTQTPRYLIKTRGQQVTLSCSPISGHRSVSWYQQTPGQGLQFLFEYFSETQRNKGNFPGRFSGRQFSNSRSEMNVSTLELGDSALYLCASSLGLAGTKQYFGPGTRLTVT.

This clonotype was seen only a few times. The chain couples TRBV10-3 to TRBJ2-7; D unclear. Germline values: CDR1 ENHRY, CDR2 SYGVKD. This CDR3 has 12 amino acids. V lost 3 bases and J 1 base, leaving 4 bases between the germline ends. Here the CDR3 reads CAISEMSYEQYF. CDR3 DNA: TGTGCCATCAGTGAAATGTCCTACGAGCAGTACTTC.

The rearrangement joins TRBV14 to TRBJ2-1, with a weak D call TRBD1 (6 bases). Germline lookup yields CDR1 SGHDN and CDR2 FVKESK. Trimming took 3 bases from V and 2 from J, leaving 14 bases between them. CDR3 size: 16 residues. The CDR3 bases are TGTGCCAGCAGCCATGATCCGGGACACCCCTACAATGAGCAGTTCTTC. Translated: CASSHDPGHPYNEQFF.

This clonotype was seen only a few times. This chain uses TRBV12-3 or TRBV12-4 with TRBJ2-2, with TRBD2 as a possible D gene (5 bases). The germline V and J ends were trimmed by 0 bases and 5 bases, with 7 bases remaining between them. This CDR3 is 14 amino acids long. CDR3 bases: TGTGCCAGCAGTTTAGCGGACTTGACCGGGGAGCTGTTTTTT. This gives the protein CASSLADLTGELFF.

This clonotype showed up many times. The chain combines TRBV12-3 or TRBV12-4 with TRBJ1-1; D is unresolved. The CDR3 is 14 residues long. Trimming left V 7 bases short and J 2 bases short, with 14 bases between. CDR3 loop: CASNPYATNTEAFF. For the CDR3, the DNA is TGTGCCAGCAATCCTTACGCTACCAACACTGAAGCTTTCTTT.

This clonotype was seen a handful of times. The CDR3 DNA reads TGCGCCAGCAGCTTGATGGCTACTTACTACAATGAGCAGTTCTTC. It codes for CASSLMATYYNEQFF. The chain links TRBV5-1 to TRBJ2-1; D is unclear. The CDR3 sequence is 15 residues long. CDR1 and CDR2 (germline): SGHRS, YFSETQ. V was clipped by 1 base and J by 3 bases, with 11 bases between them.

This clonotype was found a few times. This sequence joins TRBV12-3 or TRBV12-4 and TRBJ2-7; D might be TRBD2 (5 bases). This CDR3 has 17 amino acids. The V end was cut by 2 bases, the J end by 0 bases, with 17 bases between. CDR3: CASSLSGWQPSSYEQYF. For the CDR3, the DNA is TGTGCCAGCAGTTTATCGGGGTGGCAGCCCAGCTCCTACGAGCAGTACTTC.

Only a few counts were recorded for this clonotype. The V gene is TRBV12-3 or TRBV12-4, the J gene TRBJ2-7, with 10 bases that match TRBD1. This CDR3 comprises 16 residues. Trimming cost V 1 base and J 5 bases; bases outside gene matches: 8. CDR3 nucleotide sequence: TGTGCCAGCAGTTTAGTTCTGGGACAGGGGAGGGACGAGCAGTACTTC. Its translation is CASSLVLGQGRDEQYF.

This clonotype was counted a few times. The gene calls are TRBV7-9 and TRBJ2-1, with D perhaps TRBD1 or TRBD2 (5 bases each). Germline V lookup: CDR1 SEHNR, CDR2 FQNEAQ (reference sequence). Trimming shortened V by 3 bases and J by 8 bases, and 17 bases separated the two germline ends. This CDR3 is 15 amino acids long. This chain's CDR3 is CASSFDEGPGHEQFF. The CDR3 DNA follows: TGTGCCAGCAGCTTTGACGAGGGGCCAGGTCATGAGCAGTTCTTC.

In its sample, this clonotype was seen a few times. The chain is built from TRBV7-9 and TRBJ2-5, with D possibly matching TRBD1 (6 bases). Trimming stripped 1 base from V and 2 bases from J, with 17 bases between. The CDR3 length is 17 residues. Germline lookup yields CDR1 SEHNR and CDR2 FQNEAQ (reference sequence). CDR3 region: CASSLGRGQILQETQYF. The CDR3 DNA is TGTGCCAGCAGCTTAGGCCGTGGACAGATCTTGCAAGAGACCCAGTACTTC.

This chain joins TRBV20-1 and TRBJ2-5; unclear D gene. V was clipped by 4 bases and J by 4 bases, with 13 bases between them. Germline V gene sequence: CDR1 DFQATT, CDR2 SNEGSKA (reference sequence). This CDR3 is 13 amino acids long. CDR3 sequence (DNA): TGCAGTGCTATTGGGCGAGACCTAGAGACCCAGTACTTC. This gives the protein CSAIGRDLETQYF.

This clonotype has only a few counts. The rearrangement links TRBV4-1 to TRBJ2-3; no definite D call. V dropped 0 bases and J dropped 2 bases, with 3 bases sitting between them. This CDR3 has 13 residues. Germline loops: CDR1 MGHRA, CDR2 YSYEKL. In DNA form, the CDR3 reads TGCGCCAGCAGCCAAGATTTCACAGATACGCAGTATTTT. This translates into CASSQDFTDTQYF.

The V and J genes are TRBV5-1 and TRBJ1-2; possible D gene TRBD1, 5 bases. This CDR3 contains 16 residues. Germline loops: CDR1 SGHRS, CDR2 YFSETQ. V lost 4 bases to trimming and J lost 0 bases, with 16 bases between them. The CDR3 nucleotides are TGCGCCAGCAGCCCAGGGTCTTCGCGTTCTAACTATGGCTACACCTTC. Translating gives CASSPGSSRSNYGYTF.

The chain combines TRBV4-2 with TRBJ2-1, with D unclear. V gave up 7 bases and J gave up 5 bases, with 0 bases separating them. The CDR3 contains 9 residues. The germline V gene has CDR1 LGHNA and CDR2 YNFKEQ. CDR3 in DNA: TGTGCCAGCAACAATGAGCAGTTCTTC. Its protein is CASNNEQFF.

This clonotype has more than one count but fewer than ten. The genes are TRBV3-1 and TRBJ2-7; TRBD1 agrees at 8 bases. The V segment lost 5 bases and the J segment 2 bases; nucleotides outside the gene matches: 5. CDR3 length: 14 amino acids. Looked up from germline, CDR1 is LGHDT and CDR2 is YNNKEL (reference sequence). CDR3 in amino acids: CASSKWDRTYEQYF. In DNA, the CDR3 is TGTGCCAGCAGCAAATGGGACAGGACCTACGAGCAGTACTTC.

V is TRBV4-1 and J is TRBJ2-5; 7 nucleotides agree with TRBD1. CDR1 and CDR2 (germline): MGHRA, YSYEKL. This CDR3 is 16 amino acids long. V dropped 1 base and J dropped 2; count of bases not matched to a gene: 7. CDR3 residues: CASSQAPGQKQETQYF. The CDR3 DNA is TGCGCCAGCAGCCAAGCACCGGGACAGAAACAAGAGACCCAGTACTTC.